Sequencing of this TCR beta chain was carried out in a study of T cell responses to AZD1222 COVID-19 vaccine (dated by TCRdb to the early 2020s). Context from the whole study: AZD1222 recipients given second doses at about 4 weeks or at about 12 weeks were pooled, since spike-specific TCR depth and breadth were not found to differ between the two schedules. A total of about 250 trial participants underwent TCR sequencing, of whom some 200 had received two doses of AZD1222 and 26 had received two doses of the MenACWY control vaccine. Trial participants were enrolled into age subgroups of 18-55, 56-69 and 70-plus years, which contained around 140, 26 and 57 TCR-sequenced participants, respectively.

The CDR3 regions of human TCRbeta chains were analyzed by immunosequencing. Under the source paper's analysis protocol: TCRs in the repertoires were compared against a reference library of SARS-CoV-2-specific TCRs that had been generated with the MIRA antigen-specificity platform. Breadth meant the fraction of unique TCRs that were SARS-CoV-2-associated, whereas depth meant the fraction of total T cells that were SARS-CoV-2-associated. Each spike-specific TCR was assigned to its reactive spike region and to a CD4 or CD8 class using the MIRA data. Log10-transformed breadth and depth values were compared by one-way ANOVA with Sidak's multiple comparisons tests. The table comes from immuneACCESS by way of TCRdb, which keeps in-frame sequences with V and J called. Part of the clones is missing from these tables; in studies checked, under half for an unresolved V gene and the rest for unknown reasons. V, J and clone size were drawn from that table, and D and trimming were deduced from the DNA. Across this sample there are 150,000 or so clones, with 89% seen only once. Approximately 3.1% of the sample lies in the top ten.

The sample holds one count of this clone. What antigen it recognizes has not been identified. No much larger clone is present one base from it, and per-base qualities are unavailable. On the study overall, not on this receptor specifically: Only five to seven AZD1222 recipients were SARS-CoV-2 seropositive at baseline, limiting conclusions about previously exposed vaccinees. The vaccine-associated CD4 TCRs covered the entire spike protein, and the dominant responses fell in regions 160-218 and 743-854. Reportedly, almost half of the unique spike-specific TCRs recognized epitopes lying outside the regions that are mutated in the B.1.351 and B.1.1.7 variants. Spike-specific TCR breadth and depth rose significantly after two AZD1222 doses compared with day 0 and with MenACWY recipients. Most participants were white British and females outnumbered males, and the authors suggested that clonal diversity may have been underestimated. In the small 56-69-year group, the increase in depth fell short of significance, most likely because of low power. Because no day 14 peak-response samples were available, the repertoires could be characterized only after the peak T cell response.

Including the terminal cysteine and phenylalanine, the CDR3 comprises 17 residues. Only CDR3 DNA remains: 51 bases, in frame from the first base. V sheds 2 bases and J sheds 0 bases, leaving 17 bases between their ends. Via the germline V gene, CDR1 is MNHEY and CDR2 SVGEGT. Per the publication, the time point label means: baseline before first vaccination. Vaccinee samples came from UK trials COV001 and COV002, including a single-blind randomized controlled phase 2/3 trial of AZD1222 (ChAdOx1 nCoV-19) in healthy adults. For TCRbeta chain sequencing, PBMC samples were collected from trial participants at day 0 and at day 28 after the second dose.

This chain joins TRBV6-2 or TRBV6-3 to TRBJ2-7; the D segment cannot be called with confidence. This receptor was obtained from an adult in good health. The material sequenced was peripheral blood, taken on day 0 of AZD1222 vaccination. The CDR3 sequence is CASSYESLDRSSYEQYF. The sequenced DNA is TGTGCCAGCAGTTACGAAAGTTTGGACCGTAGCTCCTACGAGCAGTACTTC.